Below, 32 T cell receptor beta chains from the same sample are listed, as sequenced in a study of CD8 T cells in Susac syndrome. RNA totalling 0.5 to 1 ug underwent reverse transcription with random hexamers. Each CDR3 protein is one row after TCRdb ran MiXCR on the immunoSEQ multiplex PCR reads. The repertoire consists of fewer than 300,000 distinct CDR3 sequences, with 70% to 90% occurring once and the leading ten covering around 0.12%. The sample consisted of CD8+ T cells from PBMCs. These receptors were taken from a human donor with multiple sclerosis.

V and J are TRBV2 and TRBJ2-1; TRBD2 matches at 10 bases. The junction had 2 bases not matched to a gene; V was cut back by 2 bases and J by 4 bases. The germline CDR1 and CDR2 sequences are SNHLY and FYNNEI. The CDR3 has 15 amino acids. CDR3 loop: CASSELAGEYNEQFF. The CDR3 coding sequence is TGTGCCAGCAGTGAACTAGCGGGAGAGTACAATGAGCAGTTCTTC.

CDR3 sequence: CAWSWTFQGVYEQYF. In DNA form, the CDR3 reads TGTGCCTGGAGTTGGACCTTTCAGGGAGTCTACGAGCAGTACTTC. The V gene is TRBV30, the J gene TRBJ2-7, with D possibly being TRBD1 or TRBD2 (5 bases each). CDR3 length equals 15 residues. Between the trimmed V and J ends, which lost 2 bases and 3 bases, there was a span of 17 bases. The germline V gene encodes CDR1 GTSNPN and CDR2 SVGIG (reference sequence).

The V call is TRBV27, the J call TRBJ2-7; 13 bases align to TRBD2. Germline CDR1 reads MNHEY; CDR2 reads SMNVEV (reference sequence). Trimming cost V 4 bases and J 4 bases; bases outside gene matches: 4. This CDR3 has 15 residues. CDR3 in amino acids: CASSSRTSGSYEQYF. DNA for the CDR3: TGTGCCAGCAGTTCACGGACTAGCGGGAGTTACGAGCAGTACTTC.

V is TRBV20-1 and J is TRBJ2-1; unclear D gene. Looked up from germline, CDR1 is DFQATT and CDR2 is SNEGSKA (reference sequence). Trimming removed 3 bases at V and 5 bases at J, with 2 bases between. This CDR3 comprises 10 residues. The CDR3 sequence: CSASDNEQFF. The CDR3 DNA is TGCAGTGCTAGCGACAATGAGCAGTTCTTC.

The rearrangement links TRBV6-5 to TRBJ2-5; D is undetermined. Trimming stripped 2 bases from V and 1 base from J, with 11 bases between. CDR1 and CDR2 (germline): MNHEY, SVGAGI. This CDR3 contains 15 residues. The CDR3 coding sequence is TGTGCCAGCAGTTACGGGCTCGGTAGCCAAGAGACCCAGTACTTC. Translating it yields CASSYGLGSQETQYF.

The gene calls are TRBV4-1 and TRBJ2-5, with D uncertain. This CDR3 spans 17 amino acids. Trimming left V 1 base short and J 0 bases short, with 15 bases between. The germline V gene encodes CDR1 MGHRA and CDR2 YSYEKL. The CDR3, as DNA: TGCGCCAGCAGCCAAGTATCCGCGACTCCTTACCAAGAGACCCAGTACTTC. It codes for CASSQVSATPYQETQYF.

J is TRBJ2-7 and V is TRBV27; the match to TRBD1 covers 7 bases. The CDR3 is 14 amino acids. The germline V gene encodes CDR1 MNHEY and CDR2 SMNVEV (reference sequence). The ends lost 9 bases at V and 7 bases at J; junction bases unmatched: 15. The DNA for the CDR3 is TGTGCCAGTAGTGGGGGACAGCTCCTTAAGGAGCAGTACTTC. This translates into CASSGGQLLKEQYF.

The CDR3 sequence: CASSLLGGSAYNEQFF. In nucleotides, the CDR3 is TGTGCCAGCAGTCTCCTAGGAGGCTCGGCCTACAATGAGCAGTTCTTC. The rearrangement joins TRBV27 to TRBJ2-1; D possibly corresponds to TRBD2 (5 bases). Trimming cost V 5 bases and J 2 bases, with 16 bases left between them. Germline lookup yields CDR1 MNHEY and CDR2 SMNVEV (reference sequence). This CDR3 contains 16 residues.

The chain combines TRBV7-8 with TRBJ2-5; D remains ambiguous. V lost 3 bases, J lost 3 bases, and 11 bases lay in between. The V gene's germline CDR1 is SGHVS and CDR2 FQNEAQ. The CDR3 is 14 residues long. The CDR3 nucleotides read TGTGCCAGCAGCTTGACATGGGCAGAAGAGACCCAGTACTTC. This translates into CASSLTWAEETQYF.

The chain has TRBV7-2 and TRBJ2-7, with D possibly being TRBD1 or TRBD2 (5 bases each). The CDR3 has 14 amino acids. The germline V gene encodes CDR1 SGHTA and CDR2 FQGNSA. V shed 5 bases and J shed 5 bases, with 16 bases lying between them. The CDR3 DNA reads TGTGCCAGCAGCATCCGGGACGGATTTCACGAGCAGTACTTC. Translation: CASSIRDGFHEQYF.

Concerning this clonotype: One end of the junction fails to match germline, which may point to a read error. This chain joins TRBV27 and TRBJ1-1; TRBD1 matches 10 bases. This CDR3 spans 15 amino acids. CDR1 and CDR2 from the germline V gene are MNHEY and SMNVEV (reference sequence). In DNA form, the CDR3 reads TGTGCCAGCACCGGCCGGGGACAGGGGACCCCAGAAGCTCTCTTT. Translating gives CASTGRGQGTPEALF.

V usage is TRBV11-2 and J usage is TRBJ2-1; 14 positions agree with TRBD2. The length of the CDR3 is 20 residues. In germline, CDR1 is SGHAT, CDR2 FQNNGV. The J segment lost 5 bases and the V segment lost 1 base, leaving 13 bases of the junction unmatched. CDR3 nucleotide sequence: TGTGCCAGCAGCTTAGTGGTGACTAGCGGGAGGGCCGTGCCCCACAATGAGCAGTTCTTC. It translates to CASSLVVTSGRAVPHNEQFF.

The chain is built from TRBV7-9 and TRBJ2-2, with 7 bases fitting TRBD1. J was trimmed by 6 bases and V by 8 bases; bases with no gene match: 12. This CDR3 comprises 15 residues. The V gene's germline CDR1 is SEHNR and CDR2 FQNEAQ (reference sequence). CDR3 loop: CASETDRLKAGELFF. CDR3 in DNA: TGTGCCAGCGAGACGGACAGGCTTAAAGCCGGGGAGCTGTTTTTT.

About this clonotype itself: The conserved phenylalanine or tryptophan is not found at the CDR3 terminus, so this likely reflects a read error. V gene TRBV14 combines with J gene TRBJ2-2; a possible D gene is TRBD1 (6 bases). V was clipped by 1 base and J by 5 bases, with 11 bases between them. Germline values: CDR1 SGHDN, CDR2 FVKESK. The CDR3 length is 15 residues. The CDR3 nucleotides are TGTGCCAGCAGCCAAGTGAGGCAGGGGACCGGGGAGCTGTTTTCT. Translated: CASSQVRQGTGELFS.

V and J are TRBV2 and TRBJ2-3; D uncertain. This CDR3 region has 12 residues. V lost 11 bases, J lost 6 bases, and 15 bases lay in between. CDR1 is SNHLY and CDR2 is FYNNEI in the germline V gene. The chain's CDR3 is CASQARRDTQYF. CDR3 bases: TGTGCCTCCCAGGCTAGGCGGGATACGCAGTATTTT.

This chain links TRBV7-9 with TRBJ2-7, with 13 bases aligning to TRBD2. This CDR3 has 17 residues. V lost 0 bases to trimming and J lost 2 bases; unmatched junction nucleotides: 4. The V gene's germline CDR1 is SEHNR and CDR2 FQNEAQ (reference sequence). The CDR3 protein is CASSLARGTSGTYEQYF. The CDR3 DNA follows: TGTGCCAGCAGCTTAGCTCGGGGGACTAGCGGGACCTACGAGCAGTACTTC.

As concerns this clonotype: At one end the junction does not follow the germline gene, possibly because of a read error. This chain links TRBV12-5 with TRBJ1-2; 7 nucleotides align to TRBD1. Germline V CDR1 and CDR2: LGHNT, FRNRAP. CDR3 length: 14 residues. As DNA, the CDR3 is TGTGCTAGTGCCCGGGACAGCAAGCCCTATGGCCACACCTTC. Protein: CASARDSKPYGHTF.

The genes are TRBV28 and TRBJ2-3, with 12 bases fitting TRBD2. Germline CDR1 MDHEN, CDR2 SYDVKM. The CDR3 consists of 14 residues. The ends lost 11 bases at V and 6 bases at J; junction bases unmatched: 9. The CDR3 nucleotides read TGTGCCGCGCGACTAGCGGGAGAATTTGATACGCAGTATTTT. Protein: CAARLAGEFDTQYF.

J is TRBJ2-7 and V is TRBV29-1, with 7 bases that match TRBD2. The length of the CDR3 is 10 residues. J lost 5 bases, V lost 7 bases, and 2 bases had no gene match. The germline CDR1 and CDR2 sequences are SQVTM and ANQGSEA. The CDR3 is CSAREDEQYF. CDR3 nucleotides: TGCAGCGCCCGGGAGGACGAGCAGTACTTC.

CDR3 loop: CASRDRGGNQPQHF. The CDR3 DNA reads TGTGCCAGCAGGGACAGGGGGGGCAATCAGCCCCAGCATTTT. The V call is TRBV12-3 or TRBV12-4, the J call TRBJ1-5; the match to TRBD1 covers 10 bases. The CDR3 has 14 amino acids. V shed 6 bases, J shed 2 bases, and the junction held 1 base outside the gene matches.

The chain recombines TRBV2 with TRBJ2-7; perhaps TRBD2 as D (6 bases). The length of the CDR3 is 13 residues. V dropped 7 bases and J dropped 2 bases, with 12 bases sitting between them. The germline CDR1 and CDR2 sequences are SNHLY and FYNNEI. The CDR3 here is CASIAVTTYEQYF. The CDR3 nucleotides read TGTGCCAGCATAGCGGTGACGACCTACGAGCAGTACTTC.

The chain carries TRBV19 and TRBJ1-1; no definite D call. From germline, CDR1 is LNHDA and CDR2 SQIVND (reference sequence). The CDR3 runs to 18 residues. Trimming pared 0 bases from V and 1 base from J, leaving 18 bases between. The CDR3 nucleotides are TGTGCCAGTAGTATAGATCGCGCAGACGGTTCCTGGAACACTGAAGCTTTCTTT. Amino acids: CASSIDRADGSWNTEAFF.

Only one count was recorded for this clonotype. The chain couples TRBV20-1 to TRBJ1-6; 8 bases line up with TRBD1. There are 16 residues in the CDR3. Germline values: CDR1 DFQATT, CDR2 SNEGSKA (reference sequence). V shed 0 bases and J 7 bases; nucleotides not matched to a gene: 8. Here the CDR3 DNA reads TGCAGTGCTAGAGATTGGGACAGGTCTGGAAATTCACCCCTCCACTTT. This gives the protein CSARDWDRSGNSPLHF.

This chain links TRBV4-1 with TRBJ1-1; no reliable D call. This CDR3 has 19 amino acids. V lost 2 bases, J lost 0 bases, and 22 bases lay in between. CDR1 MGHRA and CDR2 YSYEKL come from the germline V gene. The CDR3 DNA reads as TGCGCCAGCAGCCAATGGCCTTCGGGCGGTCCTCGAATGAACACTGAAGCTTTCTTT. Encoded protein: CASSQWPSGGPRMNTEAFF.

This sequence joins TRBV19 and TRBJ2-7; D is uncertain. Trimming cost V 5 bases and J 5 bases, with 16 bases left between them. In germline, CDR1 is LNHDA, CDR2 SQIVND (reference sequence). CDR3 size: 14 residues. The CDR3 region is CASSPLRWGNEQYF. DNA for the CDR3: TGTGCCAGTAGTCCCCTTCGGTGGGGAAACGAGCAGTACTTC. The full variable domain, with the rest looked up from reference TRBV19 and TRBJ2-7, is DGGITQSPKYLFRKEGQNVTLSCEQNLNHDAMYWYRQDPGQGLRLIYYSQIVNDFQKGDIAEGYSVSREKKESFPLTVTSAQKNPTAFYLCASSPLRWGNEQYFGPGTRLTVT.

This chain uses TRBV6-6 with TRBJ1-1; a weak D match, TRBD1 (6 bases). The CDR3 sequence is 15 residues long. Trimming cost V 7 bases and J 6 bases, with 21 bases left between them. The germline V gene encodes CDR1 MNHNY and CDR2 SVGAGI (reference sequence). The CDR3 protein is CASNERTGRGPEAFF. In DNA form, the CDR3 reads TGTGCCAGCAACGAAAGAACAGGGAGGGGACCTGAAGCTTTCTTT.

This sequence joins TRBV7-3 and TRBJ2-1, with 9 bases fitting TRBD2. The CDR3 sequence is 15 residues long. Per germline, CDR1 SGHTA and CDR2 FQGTGA. J gave up 4 bases and V 3 bases, and 4 bases lay outside the gene matches. CDR3 sequence: CASSLGTSKYNEQFF. CDR3 DNA sequence: TGTGCCAGCAGCTTGGGGACTAGCAAATACAATGAGCAGTTCTTC.

The chain carries TRBV19 and TRBJ1-1, with 12 bases matching TRBD1. CDR1 LNHDA and CDR2 SQIVND come from the germline V gene (reference sequence). Unmatched junction bases numbered 8, after V lost 5 bases and J lost 4 bases. The length of the CDR3 is 16 residues. This CDR3 is CASSRDRGREGTEAFF. Written as DNA, the CDR3 is TGTGCCAGTAGTCGGGACAGGGGGCGCGAGGGCACTGAAGCTTTCTTT.

The chain combines TRBV28 with TRBJ2-3; D gene unclear. Germline loops: CDR1 MDHEN, CDR2 SYDVKM. The CDR3 contains 15 residues. Trimming cost V 6 bases and J 0 bases, with 13 bases left between them. The CDR3 bases are TGTGCCAGCAGCTTAGACATCTCTAGCACAGATACGCAGTATTTT. Translating it yields CASSLDISSTDTQYF.

V is TRBV2 and J is TRBJ2-3; tentative D call: TRBD2 (5 bases). Trimming took off 2 bases at V and 7 bases at J, with 34 bases between the two ends. The germline gives CDR1 SNHLY, CDR2 FYNNEI. The CDR3 sequence is 21 residues long. In DNA, the CDR3 is TGTGCCAGCAGTGAAAAGGGTCCCCGTACCGAGCGACGGGAAAATATCCATACGCAGTATTTT. It yields the protein CASSEKGPRTERRENIHTQYF.

The genes are TRBV21-1 and TRBJ1-5; the DNA was not used to check the table's D call, TRBD1. TRBV21-1 is reported as a pseudogene. The CDR3 length is 16 residues. The CDR3 region is CASSSRSGGDNQPQHF. The CDR3 nucleotides read TGTGCCAGCAGCTCACGTTCAGGGGGTGACAATCAGCCCCAGCATTTT.

V gene TRBV7-9 combines with J gene TRBJ2-1; 9 nucleotides line up with TRBD2. The CDR3 extends over 15 amino acids. Germline CDR1 SEHNR, CDR2 FQNEAQ (reference sequence). V trimming: 5 bases; J trimming: 6 bases; junction bases outside the gene matches: 8. In nucleotides, the CDR3 is TGTGCCAGCAGCGCAGCCGGGACTAGCTTCAATGAGCAGTTCTTC. Its protein product is CASSAAGTSFNEQFF.